The T cell receptor beta chain described here comes from a study of OX40 agonist ivuxolimab in advanced cancers. Background on the study: Dosing consisted of intravenous ivuxolimab at 0.01 to 10 mg/kg every 2 weeks.

The assay was immunoSEQ multiplex PCR, and TCRdb's table has in-frame clones only and misses some. The sample shows some 64,000 clones, more than 80% of them seen only once. The CDR3 consists of 16 residues. The V segment lost 0 bases and the J segment 3 bases; nucleotides outside the gene matches: 5. Germline CDR1 is SGHVS and CDR2 is FNYEAQ. Sequenced here: CD4+ or CD8+ T cells sorted from blood, sampled in a trial of the OX40 agonist ivuxolimab. The TCR comes from an adult with an advanced solid tumor such as melanoma, head and neck, liver or kidney cancer. The genes are TRBV7-6 and TRBJ2-7; 10 positions agree with TRBD1. The CDR3 region has the DNA TGTGCCAGCAGCTTAGCCCGGACAGGGGGTGGCTACGAGCAGTACTTC. The encoded protein is CASSLARTGGGYEQYF.